This T cell receptor beta chain was found in a study of post-analysis software for immune sequencing data. General study findings and limits: About five TRBV segments were more frequent in patients than controls; TRBV5-6, TRBV5-1 and TRBV20-1 belonged to this group. Significantly decreased normalized Chao1 diversity was recorded for multiple sclerosis patients relative to controls. F measure showed strong co-clustering of same-batch samples.

On this clonotype itself: Its antigen is unknown.

Researchers reported that TCR beta cDNA libraries carried unique molecular identifiers. T cells, roughly 1 to 10 million of them, yielded some 540,000 cDNA molecules. TCRdb reprocessed the PCR reads via MiXCR and lists one record per CDR3 protein. The profile shows fewer than 850,000 distinct CDR3 sequences, around 46% of them singletons. The CDR3 extends over 15 amino acids. Germline lookup yields CDR1 LGHNT and CDR2 FRNRAP. With V trimmed by 2 bases and J by 4 bases, 5 bases remained unmatched. This rearrangement joins TRBV12-5 to TRBJ2-3, with TRBD2 identical over 8 bases. The TCR was taken from a girl aged 5-17 years with multiple sclerosis. The sample comprised blood. CDR3 protein: CASGLPREAPDTQYF. As DNA, the CDR3 is TGTGCTAGTGGTTTGCCGCGGGAGGCCCCAGATACGCAGTATTTT.